This T cell receptor beta chain was retrieved from a study of graft-versus-host responses after intestinal transplantation (dated by TCRdb to the early 2020s). General notes on the study: The transplants that recipients got were multivisceral, liver-intestinal, or isolated intestinal. Every recipient was given anti-thymocyte globulin induction, followed by 2 to 4 years of maintenance tacrolimus and steroids. Graft-versus-host and host-versus-graft alloreactive T cell clones were tracked in the graft, circulation and bone marrow after intestinal transplantation using bulk TCR-beta CDR3 sequencing. To identify alloreactive clones, pre-transplant mixed lymphocyte reaction products were sequenced and then compared with unstimulated pre-transplant donor and recipient T cells. The cohort enrolled about two dozen intestinal transplant recipients, one of whom was a retransplant, and 3 patients without pretransplant specimens were excluded. A peak of at least 4% donor T cells among recipient peripheral blood mononuclear cells was the definition used for donor T cell macrochimerism. Samples from three later patients were sequenced in-house on an Illumina MiSeq with MiXCR processing rather than by the commercial service. General conclusions and limits of the study: Conclusions were limited by the relatively low number and heterogeneity of intestinal transplant patients. GvH clones were detected in recipient bone marrow, and some of these GvH clones were observed earlier in ileal mucosa or blood, consistent with an intestinal mucosal origin. High GvH to HvG T cell clonal ratios were observed in the allografts of patients with donor T cell macrochimerism. Early after transplant, peak levels of circulating GvH clones were found to be associated with declines in HvG clones.

Regarding this clone: Its antigen is currently not known. Sequence at one end of the junction differs from germline and may be a read error.

The sample's time point label, in plain terms: cells obtained before transplantation from donor or recipient. CD3+CD4+ and CD3+CD8+ populations were FACS-sorted from unstimulated pre-transplant donor and recipient cells taken from spleen or lymph nodes. The protocol used for the library was the immunoSEQ multiplex PCR assay. For most patients, genomic DNA was isolated with the Qiagen DNeasy Blood and Tissue Kit and sent frozen to Adaptive Biotechnologies for TCR sequencing. High-throughput TCR-beta CDR3 sequencing of genomic DNA from most patients was performed by Adaptive Biotechnologies. The paper's processing steps were these. TCR sequencing data were retrieved from Adaptive's ImmunoSEQ software for 15 to 20 patients, whereas a few other patients were processed with MiXCR and VDJtools. To correct CD4 versus CD8 sorting errors, sequences present in both subsets at a frequency ratio below 5:1 were removed. Because the origin of CDR3 nucleotide sequences shared between donor and recipient could not be assigned, those sequences were removed. To be classed as alloreactive, a clone needed at least 2-fold expansion over unstimulated cells and a minimum CFSE-low frequency of 0.002% (template counts) or 0.001% (read counts). Clones detected in sequenced pre-transplant spleen, lymph node, or MLR CFSE-low populations of the donor or recipient were defined as mappable. The cumulative frequency of alloreactive clones was calculated as a percentage of all sequences, weighted by copy number. TCRdb stores this immuneACCESS table with in-frame sequences only. Part of the clones is absent; in the studies checked, under half of the shortfall reflects unresolved V genes, and no reason is known for the rest. The V and J calls and clone size are taken from that table; D and trimming were inferred from the DNA. Present in this sample are approximately 54,000 clones, roughly 84% of which were seen just once. The ten largest clonotypes hold roughly 0.45% of the sample.

The CDR3 numbers 16 residues from cysteine through phenylalanine. The retained sequence is limited to the CDR3, 48 bases, with the frame set at the first base. The germline V gene specifies SNHLY as CDR1 and FYNNEI as CDR2. Here the chain combines TRBV2 and TRBJ2-4, and perhaps TRBD1 as D gene, on 5 matching bases. The sequencing here drew on unstimulated CD4+ T cells sorted from spleen or lymph node cells, taken before transplant. This receptor was taken from a human donor who was the organ donor for an intestinal transplant. The DNA sequence reads TGTGCCAGCAGTGCAAGGGGTACCATGGCCAAAAACATTCGGTACTTC. Its translation is CASSARGTMAKNIRYF.